This section outlines one TCR beta chain sequence together with its context. Other DNA variants within this sample encode the same CDR3. In germline, CDR1 is SEHNR, CDR2 FQNEAQ (reference sequence). This CDR3 spans 14 amino acids. Trimming took off 0 bases at V and 2 bases at J, with 6 bases between the two ends. The entry originates in a study of blood T cell repertoires in COVID-19. Study context: The study drew acute and convalescent COVID-19 samples from the United States, Italy and Spain. Sources were T cells, B-cell-depleted T cells, or PBMCs; the material itself was cDNA or gDNA.

Per the original data handling: For nucleated cells, counts were estimated from reference gene primer amplification. Generated by immunoSEQ multiplex PCR, the TCRdb table keeps only in-frame clones and is missing some. V and J calls and clone size are copied from that table; D and trimming were computed from the DNA. Of roughly 190,000 clones listed, roughly three quarters were seen once; the top ten hold roughly 9.4%. The rearrangement links TRBV7-9 to TRBJ2-3, with D unclear. Sequenced: peripheral blood. The sequence derives from a woman between 50 and 59 years old with active or convalescent COVID-19. CDR3 sequence reads: CASSLASDTDTQYF. The CDR3 nucleotides read TGTGCCAGCAGCTTAGCTTCAGACACAGATACGCAGTATTTT.